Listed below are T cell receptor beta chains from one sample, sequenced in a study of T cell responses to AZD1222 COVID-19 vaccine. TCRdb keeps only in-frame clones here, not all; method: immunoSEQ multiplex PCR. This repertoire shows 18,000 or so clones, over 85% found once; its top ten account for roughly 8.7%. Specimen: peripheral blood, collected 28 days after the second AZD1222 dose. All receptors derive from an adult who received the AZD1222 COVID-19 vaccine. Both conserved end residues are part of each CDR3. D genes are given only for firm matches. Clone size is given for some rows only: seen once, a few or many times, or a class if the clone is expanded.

CASTERIQGGFGNYGYTF,TGTGCCAGCACCGAACGAATACAGGGGGGGTTTGGTAACTATGGCTACACCTTC,.,TRBV28,TRBJ1-2,TRBD1
CSVHRGQETQYF,TGCAGCGTTCACAGGGGCCAAGAGACCCAGTACTTC,.,TRBV29-1,TRBJ2-5,TRBD1
CASSETGLGEQYF,TGCGCCAGCAGCGAAACAGGGTTAGGCGAGCAGTACTTC,.,TRBV5-1,TRBJ2-7,.
CASSAGLAGGTDTQYF,TGTGCCAGCAGCGCGGGACTAGCGGGGGGCACAGATACGCAGTATTTT,.,TRBV7-9,TRBJ2-3,TRBD2
CASTLTGGMDTQYF,TGTGCCAGTACCCTAACAGGGGGCATGGATACGCAGTATTTT,.,TRBV19,TRBJ2-3,TRBD1
CASREGTGISEAFF,TGCGCCAGCAGGGAGGGGACAGGGATCTCTGAAGCTTTCTTT,.,TRBV5-1,TRBJ1-1,TRBD1
CASSQERGADTQYF,TGCGCCAGCAGCCAAGAGAGGGGTGCAGATACGCAGTATTTT,.,TRBV4-1,TRBJ2-3,.
CASSLGTANTEAFF,TGTGCCAGCAGCTTAGGGACGGCGAACACTGAAGCTTTCTTT,.,TRBV11-2,TRBJ1-1,.
CAWIRFSVLAGETYNEQFF,TGTGCCTGGATCAGATTTAGTGTACTAGCGGGAGAGACCTACAATGAGCAGTTCTTC,.,TRBV30,TRBJ2-1,TRBD2
CASSDGTVRRKHQPQHF,TGTGCCAGCAGCGACGGGACAGTAAGGAGGAAACATCAGCCCCAGCATTTT,.,TRBV7-8,TRBJ1-5,TRBD1
CASRQGTVSSPLHF,TGTGCCAGCAGACAGGGCACTGTGAGTTCACCCCTCCACTTT,few,TRBV6-5,TRBJ1-6,.
CASSQAEPGQGTYNEQFF,TGTGCCAGCAGCCAAGCAGAACCGGGACAGGGGACCTACAATGAGCAGTTCTTC,.,TRBV3-1/TRBV3-2,TRBJ2-1,TRBD1
CASSLGGDRDEQFF,TGCGCCAGCAGCTTGGGGGGTGACAGGGATGAGCAGTTCTTC,.,TRBV5-1,TRBJ2-1,TRBD1
CASRLPGGDTEAFF,TGTGCCAGCAGATTACCAGGCGGCGACACTGAAGCTTTCTTT,.,TRBV28,TRBJ1-1,.
CASSEVSGSGNTIYF,TGTGCCAGCAGTGAAGTGTCAGGCTCTGGAAACACCATATATTTT,.,TRBV2,TRBJ1-3,.
CASRLAVPSYNEQFF,TGTGCCAGCAGACTAGCGGTACCTTCCTACAATGAGCAGTTCTTC,.,TRBV11-2,TRBJ2-1,TRBD2
CASDRDRGPGGYTF,TGTGCCAGCGATCGGGACAGGGGGCCAGGAGGCTACACCTTC,.,TRBV28,TRBJ1-2,TRBD1
CASSPRAVTSYNEQFF,TGTGCCAGCAGCCCAAGAGCGGTCACCTCCTACAATGAGCAGTTCTTC,.,TRBV7-9,TRBJ2-1,.
CASSEVGEIGEQFF,TGTGCCAGCAGTGAGGTAGGGGAAATAGGTGAGCAGTTCTTC,.,TRBV6-1,TRBJ2-1,.
CASSFPGGNTQYF,TGTGCCAGTAGTTTTCCGGGGGGAAATACGCAGTATTTT,.,TRBV19,TRBJ2-3,TRBD2
CASSFQVGTEAFF,TGTGCCAGCAGTTTCCAGGTGGGGACTGAAGCTTTCTTT,.,TRBV2,TRBJ1-1,.
CASSSGTGSGIQYF,TGCGCCAGCAGCTCCGGGACAGGGTCGGGCATTCAGTACTTC,.,TRBV5-1,TRBJ2-4,TRBD1
CASSLWGAEAFF,TGTGCCAGCAGCTTGTGGGGTGCGGAAGCTTTCTTT,.,TRBV5-4,TRBJ1-1,.
CASSSAGSSYEQYF,TGTGCCAGCAGTTCAGCGGGAAGCTCCTACGAGCAGTACTTC,.,TRBV27,TRBJ2-7,TRBD2
CASSLVIGEDTQYF,TGTGCCAGCAGCTTAGTCATAGGGGAAGATACGCAGTATTTT,.,TRBV7-2,TRBJ2-3,.
CASSGETPMLSGELFF,TGCGCCAGCAGTGGGGAGACCCCCATGCTTTCCGGGGAGCTGTTTTTT,.,TRBV10-1,TRBJ2-2,.
CASSIHPENSPLHF,TGTGCCAGTAGTATACATCCAGAAAATTCACCCCTCCACTTT,.,TRBV19,TRBJ1-6,.
CASKIQGVSYNEQFF,TGTGCCAGCAAGATACAGGGGGTTTCCTACAATGAGCAGTTCTTC,.,TRBV2,TRBJ2-1,TRBD1
CASSPRAGGGTDTQYF,TGTGCCAGCAGCCCCCGGGCAGGGGGCGGCACAGATACGCAGTATTTT,.,TRBV11-3,TRBJ2-3,TRBD1
CASSRREGQSNEKLFF,TGCGCCAGCAGCCGGAGAGAGGGACAGTCTAATGAAAAACTGTTTTTT,.,TRBV4-1,TRBJ1-4,TRBD1
CASSLTGVYGYTF,TGCGCCAGCAGCTTGACGGGGGTCTATGGCTACACCTTC,.,TRBV5-1,TRBJ1-2,.
CASSIRTDSEELFF,TGTGCCAGCAGCATACGGACAGACTCTGAAGAACTGTTTTTT,.,TRBV7-6,TRBJ1-4,.
CASSLAGTGMGETQYF,TGTGCCAGCAGTTTAGCCGGGACAGGGATGGGGGAGACCCAGTACTTC,.,TRBV28,TRBJ2-5,TRBD1
CASSQDTGDRVANQPQHF,TGCGCCAGCAGCCAAGATACTGGGGACAGGGTGGCCAATCAGCCCCAGCATTTT,.,TRBV4-1,TRBJ1-5,TRBD1
CASSLALAGGDTDTQYF,TGTGCCAGCAGCCTTGCCCTGGCGGGGGGAGACACAGATACGCAGTATTTT,.,TRBV21-1,TRBJ2-3,.
CASSPPGRNSPLHF,TGTGCCAGCAGCCCACCTGGCAGAAATTCACCCCTCCACTTT,.,TRBV7-8,TRBJ1-6,.
CASSPRGAGGNTQYF,TGTGCCAGCAGCCCCCGGGGAGCGGGGGGTAATACGCAGTATTTT,.,TRBV7-9,TRBJ2-3,TRBD2
CASSGQTSGRSNEQFF,TGTGCCAGCAGCGGGCAGACTAGCGGGAGGTCAAATGAGCAGTTCTTC,.,TRBV9,TRBJ2-1,TRBD2
CASSPYGLTGRHYGYTF,TGTGCCAGCAGTCCCTATGGCCTGACAGGTCGTCACTATGGCTACACCTTC,.,TRBV28,TRBJ1-2,.
CASSEAETGGVYGYTF,TGTGCCAGCAGTGAAGCGGAGACAGGGGGAGTCTATGGCTACACCTTC,.,TRBV2,TRBJ1-2,TRBD1
CAIKRGGGAEAFF,TGTGCCATCAAGAGGGGAGGGGGAGCTGAAGCTTTCTTT,.,TRBV10-3,TRBJ1-1,.
CASSERSPVGIGITDTQYF,TGTGCCAGCAGTGAAAGGAGTCCGGTAGGAATCGGAATTACAGATACGCAGTATTTT,few,TRBV6-1,TRBJ2-3,.